This T cell receptor (beta chain) was identified in a study of identifying expanded T cells in peripheral blood. Study results and limitations: Approximately two-week clone count variance significantly increased as total template count grew. Approximately 1.1 clones differed between technical replicates, versus around 15 and 19 over time.

Profiling relied on immunoSEQ multiplex PCR, and the TCRdb table lists in-frame clones only, not all of them. The repertoire holds 120,000 or so clones, with approximately 84% as singletons. Worth noting for this clone: What it binds is not known.

Germline CDR1 SSHAT, CDR2 FNYEAQ (reference sequence). The CDR3 totals 15 residues. The V and J ends lost 5 bases and 2 bases respectively, with 15 bases between them. Collection occurred without any documented infections or immune events in donors. Sequencing input: blood. V gene TRBV7-7 combines with J gene TRBJ2-5; D possibly corresponds to TRBD2 (5 bases). The sequence derives from a person aged 18-70 years in good health. Here the CDR3 reads CASSRIQRGQETQYF. The CDR3 region has the DNA TGTGCCAGCAGCCGAATACAACGCGGGCAAGAGACCCAGTACTTC. The entire variable domain, with the rest obtained from reference TRBV7-7 and TRBJ2-5, is as follows: GAGVSQSPRYKVTKRGQDVTLRCDPISSHATLYWYQQALGQGPEFLTYFNYEAQPDKSGLPSDRFSAERPEGSISTLTIQRTEQRDSAMYRCASSRIQRGQETQYFGPGTRLLVL.